This T cell receptor beta chain was sequenced during a study of blood T cells in healthy people across ages. Overall study findings and caveats: A strong correlation between TCR beta diversity and naive T cell percentage was seen.

Alongside a J-beta primer mix, a sample-barcoded 5' primer served in a second PCR lasting about 7 to 11 cycles. MiXCR, applied by TCRdb to the 5' RACE reads, yields one record per CDR3 protein. The sample carries approximately 1.5 million distinct CDR3 sequences, almost 35% recorded once. The CDR3 length is 16 residues. From germline, CDR1 is MDHEN and CDR2 SYDVKM. Trimming left V 6 bases short and J 1 base short, with 16 bases between. The table lists this clonotype with a few counts. Antigen specificity is unknown. V gene TRBV28 combines with J gene TRBJ2-4; D gene unclear. The source material was blood. The receptor was derived from a woman in her twenties or thirties in good health. The CDR3 nucleotides are TGTGCCAGCAGACTACGACAAGCAACGGCCAAAAACATTCAGTACTTC. Its protein is CASRLRQATAKNIQYF.